The 8 T cell receptor beta chains in this list originate from one sample, sequenced in a study of blood T cell repertoires in COVID-19. Clones were read by immunoSEQ multiplex PCR, and TCRdb kept only the in-frame ones, dropping some. The sample shows about 180,000 clones, 80% to 90% of them seen only once. The sequencing input was peripheral blood. These TCRs come from a man aged 50 or older with active or convalescent COVID-19.

This sequence joins TRBV7-9 and TRBJ1-6; D not certain. CDR3 length: 15 amino acids. Trimming removed 0 bases at V and 8 bases at J, with 11 bases between. CDR1 SEHNR and CDR2 FQNEAQ come from the germline V gene (reference sequence). This CDR3 reads CASSLALREYSPLHF. CDR3 DNA sequence: TGTGCCAGCAGCTTAGCTCTGCGGGAATATTCACCCCTCCACTTT.

The J gene is TRBJ2-1, the V gene TRBV7-9; 12 bases map to TRBD2. V dropped 7 bases and J dropped 7; count of bases not matched to a gene: 8. Germline loops: CDR1 SEHNR, CDR2 FQNEAQ (reference sequence). CDR3 length: 15 residues. CDR3 sequence: CASIRGLAGKNEQFF. The CDR3 DNA is TGTGCCAGCATACGAGGACTAGCGGGAAAGAATGAGCAGTTCTTC. The full variable domain, its missing parts supplied by reference TRBV7-9 and TRBJ2-1, is DTGVSQNPRHKITKRGQNVTFRCDPISEHNRLYWYRQTLGQGPEFLTYFQNEAQLEKSRLLSDRFSAERPKGSFSTLEIQRTEQGDSAMYLCASIRGLAGKNEQFFGPGTRLTVL.

The rearrangement uses TRBV5-1 and TRBJ1-6, with TRBD1 matching 8 bases. Germline loops: CDR1 SGHRS, CDR2 YFSETQ. The CDR3 is 15 residues long. V shed 4 bases and J 8 bases; nucleotides not matched to a gene: 8. The CDR3 protein is CASSARQGSDSPLHF. As DNA, the CDR3 is TGCGCCAGCAGCGCCCGACAGGGGAGTGATTCACCCCTCCACTTT.

The chain uses TRBV10-3 and TRBJ2-5; D possibly corresponds to TRBD2 (6 bases). V was clipped by 4 bases and J by 4 bases, with 13 bases between them. Looked up from germline, CDR1 is ENHRY and CDR2 is SYGVKD. The CDR3 covers 14 residues. Here the CDR3 reads CAISATGESETQYF. CDR3 nucleotides: TGTGCCATCAGTGCCACGGGGGAATCAGAGACCCAGTACTTC.

V is TRBV7-2 and J is TRBJ2-7, with a possible D match to TRBD2 (6 bases). V gave up 5 bases and J gave up 3 bases, with 14 bases separating them. The length of the CDR3 is 14 residues. The germline V gene encodes CDR1 SGHTA and CDR2 FQGNSA. The CDR3 sequence: CASSALATNYEQYF. In DNA, the CDR3 is TGTGCCAGCAGCGCCCTAGCGACCAACTACGAGCAGTACTTC.

Written as DNA, the CDR3 is TGTGCCAGCAGCATACAGGGAGTATTGGGTACGCAGTATTTT. Amino acid sequence: CASSIQGVLGTQYF. The chain couples TRBV5-4 to TRBJ2-3; possibly TRBD1 for D (6 bases). Germline CDR1 SGHNT, CDR2 YYREEE (reference sequence). Trimming took 4 bases from V and 8 from J, leaving 17 bases between them. The CDR3 extends over 14 amino acids.

This CDR3 reads CASSRTVNGNTIYF. The CDR3 nucleotides are TGTGCCAGCAGTCGGACAGTTAATGGAAACACCATATATTTT. The chain has TRBV6-5 and TRBJ1-3; D is perhaps TRBD1 (6 bases). The V gene lost 5 bases and the J gene lost 3 bases, with 11 bases spanning the gap. The germline V gene has CDR1 MNHEY and CDR2 SVGAGI. This CDR3 region has 14 residues.

The chain employs TRBV29-1 and TRBJ2-2; 8 bases fit TRBD2. With V trimmed by 7 bases and J by 2 bases, 6 bases remained unmatched. Germline CDR1 is SQVTM and CDR2 is ANQGSEA. This CDR3 has 14 amino acids. Here the CDR3 DNA reads TGCAGCGCGCGACTAGCGACCAACACCGGGGAGCTGTTTTTT. Translating gives CSARLATNTGELFF.